This T cell receptor (beta chain) was profiled in a study of blood T cell repertoires in COVID-19. On the study more broadly: Collection of acute and convalescent COVID-19 samples took place in the United States, Italy and Spain. T cells, B-cell-depleted T cells, or PBMCs supplied cDNA or gDNA.

The CDR3 covers 16 residues. V was trimmed by 2 bases and J by 5 bases, leaving 19 bases between them. The germline gives CDR1 GTSNPN, CDR2 SVGIG (reference sequence). Original analysis: By means of reference gene primer amplification, nucleated cell counts were estimated. TCRdb's table, derived via immunoSEQ multiplex PCR, lists solely in-frame clones and lacks some. V and J calls plus clone size are reproduced from that table; the DNA served to infer D and trimming. The sample lists under 300,000 clones, 88% occurring once. Material for sequencing was peripheral blood. The receptor was isolated from a woman between 25 and 40 years old with acute or convalescent COVID-19. The V and J genes are TRBV30 and TRBJ1-5; D is perhaps TRBD1 (5 bases). This CDR3 reads CAWSKGAEWSHQPQHF. The CDR3 nucleotides read TGTGCCTGGAGTAAAGGGGCGGAGTGGAGCCATCAGCCCCAGCATTTT.